What follows are 20 T cell receptor beta chains derived from one specimen sequenced in a study of blood T cell repertoires in COVID-19. Assay used: immunoSEQ multiplex PCR; TCRdb lists only in-frame clones, some missing. The sample carries over 250,000 clones, roughly 90% recorded once. The specimen was PBMCs or T cells enriched from blood (not recorded which). The receptor source for this set is a man aged 40-49 years who had recovered from COVID-19.

The V and J genes are TRBV11-2 and TRBJ1-2, with a tentative D call TRBD1 (5 bases). The germline CDR1 and CDR2 sequences are SGHAT and FQNNGV. CDR3 length: 16 residues. Trimming cost V 5 bases and J 5 bases, with 21 bases left between them. The CDR3, as DNA: TGTGCCAGCAGCCAGCTAATGCAGGGAGGATATTATGGCTACACCTTC. Its translation is CASSQLMQGGYYGYTF.

The V call is TRBV6-6, the J call TRBJ2-5; weak D call: TRBD2 (7 bases). This CDR3 spans 15 amino acids. Trimming shortened V by 2 bases and J by 4 bases, and 14 bases separated the two germline ends. Germline CDR1 is MNHNY and CDR2 is SVGAGI (reference sequence). CDR3 in amino acids: CASSYTLGGRETQYF. DNA of the CDR3: TGTGCCAGCAGTTACACTCTGGGGGGGCGAGAGACCCAGTACTTC.

V gene TRBV6-2 or TRBV6-3 combines with J gene TRBJ2-5; 7 positions agree with TRBD1. The germline CDR1 and CDR2 sequences are MNHEY and SVGEGT. J was trimmed by 3 bases and V by 1 base; bases with no gene match: 11. The CDR3 sequence is 17 residues long. In DNA, the CDR3 is TGTGCCAGCAGTTACTTCCCGGGACAGCGTAGGGAAGAGACCCAGTACTTC. It codes for CASSYFPGQRREETQYF.

The chain uses TRBV6-5 and TRBJ1-1; D possibly corresponds to TRBD1 (5 bases). From germline, CDR1 is MNHEY and CDR2 SVGAGI. The CDR3 is 13 residues long. Trimming left V 2 bases short and J 5 bases short, with 9 bases between. The CDR3: CASSYAGLTEAFF. The DNA of the CDR3 is TGTGCCAGCAGTTACGCAGGGTTGACTGAAGCTTTCTTT.

The V call is TRBV28, the J call TRBJ2-7; no reliable D call. The CDR3 consists of 12 residues. Germline values: CDR1 MDHEN, CDR2 SYDVKM. The V gene lost 2 bases and the J gene lost 2 bases, with 4 bases spanning the gap. The CDR3 nucleotides are TGTGCCAGCAGTTTACGGGCCTACGAGCAGTACTTC. Translating gives CASSLRAYEQYF.

The genes are TRBV5-1 and TRBJ2-1; D is perhaps TRBD2 (6 bases). This CDR3 is built from 15 residues. Per the germline V gene, CDR1 is SGHRS and CDR2 is YFSETQ. V gave up 0 bases and J gave up 2 bases, with 9 bases separating them. CDR3 protein: CASSLGGAAYNEQFF. The CDR3 DNA reads TGCGCCAGCAGCTTGGGCGGGGCGGCCTACAATGAGCAGTTCTTC.

V usage is TRBV10-3 and J usage is TRBJ2-7, with D tentatively TRBD2 (6 bases). The germline V gene has CDR1 ENHRY and CDR2 SYGVKD. The CDR3 sequence is 15 residues long. Trimming left V 0 bases short and J 4 bases short, with 13 bases between. DNA for the CDR3: TGTGCCATCAGTGAGTCGTTAGAGCGGGTTTACGAGCAGTACTTC. It codes for CAISESLERVYEQYF.

V and J are TRBV5-1 and TRBJ1-1; no definite D call. Trimming cost V 4 bases and J 1 base, with 14 bases left between them. The CDR3 totals 15 residues. Germline lookup yields CDR1 SGHRS and CDR2 YFSETQ. CDR3 amino acids: CASSVDGKSNTEAFF. DNA for the CDR3: TGCGCCAGCAGCGTCGACGGGAAATCGAACACTGAAGCTTTCTTT.

CDR3 in DNA: TGTGCCAGCAGCTTAGGACAGCCGGCTGGAAACACCATATATTTT. Residues: CASSLGQPAGNTIYF. The J gene is TRBJ1-3, the V gene TRBV7-2, with TRBD1 as a possible D gene (5 bases). Trimming took 1 base from V and 2 from J, leaving 9 bases between them. The CDR3 runs to 15 residues. Germline CDR1 SGHTA, CDR2 FQGNSA.

This clone showed up just once. The chain links TRBV28 to TRBJ1-5, with D perhaps matching TRBD1 (6 bases). The V and J ends lost 2 bases and 4 bases respectively, with 15 bases between them. In germline, CDR1 is MDHEN, CDR2 SYDVKM. The CDR3 is 16 residues long. CDR3 loop: CASSLGGHLGNQPQHF. CDR3 bases: TGTGCCAGCAGTTTAGGGGGACACCTGGGTAATCAGCCCCAGCATTTT.

The chain carries TRBV7-9 and TRBJ1-2, with 8 bases aligning to TRBD1. The CDR3 spans 13 residues. The V and J ends lost 5 bases and 4 bases, in that order; junction bases with no gene match: 3. Germline loops: CDR1 SEHNR, CDR2 FQNEAQ (reference sequence). For the CDR3, the DNA is TGTGCCAGCAGCGGGACAGGCCCCTATGGCTACACCTTC. Its translation is CASSGTGPYGYTF.

The V gene is TRBV13, the J gene TRBJ1-5, with 7 bases aligning to TRBD1. Germline CDR1 reads PRHDT; CDR2 reads FYEKMQ (reference sequence). The CDR3 consists of 14 residues. V trimming: 5 bases; J trimming: 6 bases; junction bases outside the gene matches: 7. This CDR3 is CASSLDRSGQPQHF. As DNA, the CDR3 is TGTGCCAGCAGCCTGGACAGGTCGGGTCAGCCCCAGCATTTT. Filled out from reference TRBV13 and TRBJ1-5, the complete variable domain reads AAGVIQSPRHLIKEKRETATLKCYPIPRHDTVYWYQQGPGQDPQFLISFYEKMQSDKGSIPDRFSAQQFSDYHSELNMSSLELGDSALYFCASSLDRSGQPQHFGDGTRLSIL.

V is TRBV4-1 and J is TRBJ1-1; no clear D. Trimming took off 1 base at V and 6 bases at J, with 18 bases between the two ends. CDR3 length: 16 amino acids. Germline lookup yields CDR1 MGHRA and CDR2 YSYEKL. In DNA form, the CDR3 reads TGCGCCAGCAGCCAAGTGACGGGAACAAAGTCCCCTGAAGCTTTCTTT. Translation: CASSQVTGTKSPEAFF.

The chain is built from TRBV4-3 and TRBJ2-1, with D perhaps matching TRBD1 (5 bases). Per the germline V gene, CDR1 is LGHNA and CDR2 is YSLEER. Deletions cut 0 bases from V and 5 bases from J, with 29 bases between. The CDR3 consists of 21 residues. CDR3 region: CASSQDFFAFWGSGPNNEQFF. CDR3 in DNA: TGCGCCAGCAGCCAAGATTTTTTTGCGTTTTGGGGCTCCGGACCCAACAATGAGCAGTTCTTC.

The rearrangement links TRBV7-3 to TRBJ2-3; 8 nucleotides agree with TRBD1. From germline, CDR1 is SGHTA and CDR2 FQGTGA. Trimming took 3 bases from V and 9 from J; bases not matched to a gene: 5. The length of the CDR3 is 13 residues. The CDR3 DNA sequence: TGTGCCAGCAGCTTCCTACAGGGGGAAACGCAGTATTTT. Its protein product is CASSFLQGETQYF. The entire variable domain, with the rest obtained from reference TRBV7-3 and TRBJ2-3, is as follows: GAGVSQTPSNKVTEKGKYVELRCDPISGHTALYWYRQSLGQGPEFLIYFQGTGAADDSGLPNDRFFAVRPEGSVSTLKIQRTERGDSAVYLCASSFLQGETQYFGPGTRLTVL.

The DNA for the CDR3 is TGCGCCAGCAGCGGGACCACAGGGGCTAGCACTGAAGCTTTCTTT. This encodes CASSGTTGASTEAFF. The chain recombines TRBV5-1 with TRBJ1-1; 7 bases align to TRBD1. With V trimmed by 4 bases and J by 4 bases, 10 bases remained unmatched. CDR1 is SGHRS, CDR2 YFSETQ, per germline. This CDR3 contains 15 residues.

This chain uses TRBV4-3 with TRBJ1-2; D not resolved. The CDR3 spans 15 residues. Germline-derived CDR1 and CDR2 are LGHNA and YSLEER. V lost 1 base and J 6 bases, leaving 15 bases between the germline ends. The CDR3 spells CASSQGKVKGDGYTF. The DNA of the CDR3 is TGCGCCAGCAGCCAAGGCAAGGTCAAGGGAGATGGCTACACCTTC.

The V and J genes are TRBV27 and TRBJ1-1; D might be TRBD1 (5 bases). Germline CDR1 is MNHEY and CDR2 is SMNVEV (reference sequence). V lost 1 base, J lost 11 bases, and 14 bases lay in between. The CDR3 extends over 13 amino acids. This CDR3 is CASSLFDRGVAFF. CDR3 nucleotide sequence: TGTGCCAGCAGTTTATTCGACAGAGGTGTGGCTTTCTTT.

The chain is built from TRBV5-6 and TRBJ1-2, with D maybe TRBD1 (6 bases). The CDR3 spans 14 residues. Deletions cut 4 bases from V and 5 bases from J, with 15 bases between. Germline-derived CDR1 and CDR2 are SGHDT and YYEEEE. The CDR3 here is CASSVEQGLYGYTF. The CDR3 region has the DNA TGTGCCAGCAGCGTAGAACAGGGTTTGTATGGCTACACCTTC.

This rearrangement joins TRBV27 to TRBJ2-1, with 9 bases identical to TRBD2. J was trimmed by 0 bases and V by 6 bases; bases with no gene match: 6. The CDR3 loop spans 16 amino acids. In germline, CDR1 is MNHEY, CDR2 SMNVEV (reference sequence). The CDR3 protein is CASSQRLAASYNEQFF. Here the CDR3 DNA reads TGTGCCAGCAGCCAAAGACTAGCGGCCTCCTACAATGAGCAGTTCTTC.